Detailed here is one T cell receptor (beta chain). Its antigen is as yet unknown. The CDR3 covers 15 residues. CDR1 SGDLS and CDR2 YYNGEE come from the germline V gene. This entry comes from a study of cytomegalovirus exposure and HLA in healthy donors. Study overall: An early data release held some 85 million unique TCRs from HLA-typed donors. Across 350 to 500 genotyped donors, around 82% landed in the Caucasian-associated ancestry cluster. General study findings and limits: TRBV6-2, TRBV6-3 and some other V segments were excluded as indistinguishable. It is likely that the observed cluster of highly shared sequence variants was a sequencing artifact.

PCR involved 60 Vbeta and 13 Jbeta primers. The assay was immunoSEQ multiplex PCR, and TCRdb's table has in-frame clones only and misses some. The sample has about 38,000 clones; 66% are singletons. The rearrangement uses TRBV9 and TRBJ2-5; 9 positions match TRBD1. The closer fit of TRBJ2-7 to the DNA end suggests the J call may be wrong. Sample: PBMCs. The receptor was isolated from a man aged 50-59 years in good health and CMV-seropositive. The CDR3 coding sequence is TGTGCCAGCAGCGCCGGGACAGGGAAAACCTACGAGCAGTACTTC. Its translation is CASSAGTGKTYEQYF.